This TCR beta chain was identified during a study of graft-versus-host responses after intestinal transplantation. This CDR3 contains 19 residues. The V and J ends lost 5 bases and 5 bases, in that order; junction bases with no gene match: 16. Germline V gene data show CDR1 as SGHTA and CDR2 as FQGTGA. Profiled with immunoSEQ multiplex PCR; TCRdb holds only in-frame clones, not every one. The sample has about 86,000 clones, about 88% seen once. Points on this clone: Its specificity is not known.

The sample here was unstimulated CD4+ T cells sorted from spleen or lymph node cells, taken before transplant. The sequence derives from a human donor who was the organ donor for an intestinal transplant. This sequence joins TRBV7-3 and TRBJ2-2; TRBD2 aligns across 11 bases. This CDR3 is CASSGIPLAGGGSTGELFF. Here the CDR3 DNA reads TGTGCCAGCAGCGGGATCCCCCTAGCGGGAGGAGGTTCAACCGGGGAGCTGTTTTTT.